This T cell receptor (beta chain) was obtained from a study of blood T cell repertoires in COVID-19. In the original processing: Estimation of nucleated cell counts relied on the amplification of reference gene primers. Sequenced by immunoSEQ multiplex PCR; TCRdb stores in-frame clones only, minus some. Clonal size and the V and J genes are those of that table, whereas D and trimming came from the DNA. The data show about 100,000 clones, 86% seen once. Trimming shortened V by 0 bases and J by 4 bases, and 16 bases separated the two germline ends. CDR1 and CDR2 (germline): SGHRS, YFSETQ. The CDR3 totals 16 residues.

The sample taken for sequencing was peripheral blood. The source is a man aged 55-75 years with acute or convalescent COVID-19. The chain carries TRBV5-1 and TRBJ1-1; tentative D call: TRBD1 (6 bases). The CDR3 DNA follows: TGCGCCAGCAGCTTGGGGTTTCTAACAGGGTCCACTGAAGCTTTCTTT. Protein: CASSLGFLTGSTEAFF.